The source of this T cell receptor (beta chain) is a study of neoadjuvant anti-PD-1 for oral cavity cancer. Study at large: Patients without progression received a fourth nivolumab dose around day 43, then surgical resection on days 50-56.

Six replicates per PBMC sample, mostly from roughly 490 ng of genomic DNA. The assay was immunoSEQ multiplex PCR, and TCRdb's table has in-frame clones only and misses some. The table includes around 17,000 clones, around 69% detected once. CDR3 size: 14 residues. Germline V gene lookup returns CDR1 SGHRS and CDR2 YFSETQ. Trimming pared 7 bases from V and 6 bases from J, leaving 17 bases between. The sequence was collected from a person between 35 and 79 years old with oral cavity squamous cell carcinoma. The sequencing here drew on PBMCs, taken before nivolumab (anti-PD-1) treatment. The chain combines TRBV5-1 with TRBJ2-1; D is possibly TRBD1 (5 bases). Here the CDR3 reads CASGGQGLGNEQFF. In DNA form, the CDR3 reads TGCGCCAGCGGTGGACAAGGTCTTGGCAATGAGCAGTTCTTC.